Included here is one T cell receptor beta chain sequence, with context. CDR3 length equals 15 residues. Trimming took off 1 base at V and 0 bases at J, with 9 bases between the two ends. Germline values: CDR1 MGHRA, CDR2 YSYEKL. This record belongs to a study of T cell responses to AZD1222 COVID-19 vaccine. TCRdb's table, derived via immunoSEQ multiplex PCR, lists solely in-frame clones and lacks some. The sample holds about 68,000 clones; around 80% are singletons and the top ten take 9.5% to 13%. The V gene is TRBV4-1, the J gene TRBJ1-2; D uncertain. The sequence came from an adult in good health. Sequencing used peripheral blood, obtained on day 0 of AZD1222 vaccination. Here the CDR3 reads CASSQGLSANYGYTF. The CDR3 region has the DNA TGCGCCAGCAGCCAAGGTTTAAGTGCTAACTATGGCTACACCTTC.